A single sample gave rise to the 8 T cell receptor beta chains below, sequenced in a study of cytomegalovirus exposure and HLA in healthy donors. PCR amplification relied on 60 Vbeta primers (plus 13 Jbeta primers). Assay used: immunoSEQ multiplex PCR; TCRdb lists only in-frame clones, some missing. The profile shows over 150,000 clones, about 70% of them singletons. Sequenced sample: PBMCs. Receptor source: a woman in her 40s in good health and CMV-seropositive.

The chain uses TRBV10-1 and TRBJ2-7; TRBD1 matches at 8 bases. The CDR3 runs to 15 residues. CDR1 and CDR2 from the germline V gene are WNHNN and SYGVQD (reference sequence). The J segment lost 3 bases and the V segment lost 7 bases, leaving 11 bases of the junction unmatched. CDR3 loop: CASISDRVRLYEQYF. The CDR3 nucleotides read TGCGCCAGCATTTCGGACAGGGTCCGTCTCTACGAGCAGTACTTC.

This rearrangement joins TRBV4-1 to TRBJ2-4; maybe TRBD1 (5 bases). The CDR3 has 13 residues. V dropped 5 bases and J dropped 7 bases, with 12 bases sitting between them. CDR1 and CDR2 from the germline V gene are MGHRA and YSYEKL. This chain's CDR3 is CASSDPRGNIQYF. The CDR3 DNA follows: TGCGCCAGCAGCGATCCTAGGGGCAACATTCAGTACTTC.

V is TRBV11-1 and J is TRBJ2-7; TRBD1 aligns across 8 bases. V gave up 5 bases and J gave up 4 bases; unmatched junction bases: 10. This CDR3 has 15 amino acids. Per germline, CDR1 SGHAT and CDR2 FQDESV (reference sequence). The CDR3 reads CASSMEGQVLYEQYF. CDR3 DNA: TGTGCCAGCAGCATGGAGGGACAGGTACTTTACGAGCAGTACTTC.

A few counts support this clone. A junction boundary mismatches the germline segment, possibly from a read error. The chain joins TRBV28 to TRBJ1-6, with D tentatively TRBD1 (6 bases). The CDR3 is made up of 14 amino acids. CDR1 and CDR2 (germline): MDHEN, SYDVKM. CDR3: CASSLWDRRGPLPF. CDR3 in DNA: TGTGCCAGCAGTTTATGGGACAGACGAGGACCCCTCCCCTTT.

CDR3 bases: TGTGCCAGCAGGATCCAGGGATCCGGGCATTATGGCTACACCTTC. Residues: CASRIQGSGHYGYTF. The J gene is TRBJ1-2, the V gene TRBV6-6; tentatively, D is TRBD1 (5 bases). Trimming pared 6 bases from V and 5 bases from J, leaving 19 bases between. Germline CDR1 is MNHNY and CDR2 is SVGAGI (reference sequence). The CDR3 is made up of 15 amino acids.

The chain links TRBV6-1 to TRBJ2-5; 7 bases line up with TRBD1. The J call may be mistaken, given a closer DNA end match to TRBJ2-7. The CDR3 runs 12 residues. Germline V gene lookup returns CDR1 MNHNS and CDR2 SASEGT. This CDR3 reads CASKTGRDEQYF. The CDR3 DNA is TGTGCCAGCAAGACAGGGCGAGACGAGCAGTACTTC.

The V and J genes are TRBV6-5 and TRBJ2-5; D is unresolved. CDR3 size: 13 residues. Looked up from germline, CDR1 is MNHEY and CDR2 is SVGAGI. Trimming pared 7 bases from V and 2 bases from J, leaving 11 bases between. The CDR3 DNA sequence: TGTGCCAGCATTGCCCCTATTCAAGAGACCCAGTACTTC. It is translated as CASIAPIQETQYF.

This chain uses TRBV10-3 with TRBJ1-1, with 7 positions matching TRBD1. CDR1 ENHRY and CDR2 SYGVKD come from the germline V gene. V lost 6 bases, J lost 3 bases, and 4 bases stayed unmatched. The CDR3 is 13 amino acids. CDR3 sequence: CAISTDRDTEAFF. DNA for the CDR3: TGTGCCATCAGCACAGACAGGGACACTGAAGCTTTCTTT.